These 26 T cell receptor beta chains originate from one sample sequenced in a study of human T cells and chemical hapten exposure. Time point specified: patch test 1, 2 weeks after DPC sensitization. Treatment here: therapeutic diphenylcyclopropenone sensitization with weekly scalp DPC. TCRdb processed the RACE reads anew with MiXCR; each CDR3 protein has one entry. In the table there are about 340,000 distinct CDR3 sequences, about 7% of which are singletons. This sample comprised whole blood, obtained in connection with sensitization to the hapten diphenylcyclopropenone (DPC). Every receptor here comes from a woman younger than 30 with alopecia areata. Some clones in this sample may be carry-over from other donors' samples.

The chain recombines TRBV7-2 with TRBJ1-1; unclear D gene. This CDR3 is 13 amino acids long. CDR1 is SGHTA and CDR2 is FQGNSA in the germline V gene. V was trimmed by 4 bases and J by 0 bases, leaving 6 bases between them. For the CDR3, the DNA is TGTGCCAGCAGCTCGATTATGAACACTGAAGCTTTCTTT. This translates into CASSSIMNTEAFF.

This clonotype has ten or more counts. The chain is built from TRBV27 and TRBJ2-2; TRBD2 matches at 10 bases. The CDR3 covers 16 residues. The germline V gene has CDR1 MNHEY and CDR2 SMNVEV (reference sequence). V lost 1 base to trimming and J lost 5 bases; unmatched junction nucleotides: 4. In nucleotides, the CDR3 is TGTGCCAGCAGTTTATTAGCGGGAGGAAGTACCGGGGAGCTGTTTTTT. Protein product: CASSLLAGGSTGELFF.

The sample holds a few counts of this clonotype. The chain joins TRBV7-2 to TRBJ1-2, with 7 nucleotides matching TRBD1. The ends lost 6 bases at V and 4 bases at J; junction bases unmatched: 11. CDR1 is SGHTA, CDR2 FQGNSA, per germline. The CDR3 consists of 15 residues. The CDR3 loop reads CASRYRLDRFYGYTF. CDR3 in DNA: TGTGCCAGCAGATATCGCCTGGACAGGTTCTATGGCTACACCTTC.

In its sample, this clonotype ranks as medium-sized (0.01 to 0.1%). The chain joins TRBV13 to TRBJ1-1, with D possibly matching TRBD1 (6 bases). From germline, CDR1 is PRHDT and CDR2 FYEKMQ (reference sequence). V lost 5 bases and J lost 4, with 17 bases in between. The CDR3 spans 15 residues. CDR3 nucleotide sequence: TGTGCCAGCAGCCACAAAGGTGAGGGGGTCACTGAAGCTTTCTTT. Its translation is CASSHKGEGVTEAFF. Filled out from reference TRBV13 and TRBJ1-1, the complete variable domain reads AAGVIQSPRHLIKEKRETATLKCYPIPRHDTVYWYQQGPGQDPQFLISFYEKMQSDKGSIPDRFSAQQFSDYHSELNMSSLELGDSALYFCASSHKGEGVTEAFFGQGTRLTVV.

This clonotype was counted at least ten times. The chain couples TRBV18 to TRBJ1-6; 11 bases line up with TRBD1. The V gene end was trimmed by 3 bases and the J gene end by 8 bases; junction bases not matched to a gene: 3. This CDR3 is built from 15 residues. Germline lookup yields CDR1 KGHSH and CDR2 LQKENI. CDR3 residues: CASSPGQGVDSPLHF. DNA for the CDR3: TGTGCCAGCTCACCGGGACAGGGGGTAGATTCACCCCTCCACTTT.

This clonotype has a handful of counts. The CDR3 DNA reads TGTGCCAGCAGCCTGACAGGGGTGGAGACCCAGTACTTC. Its protein is CASSLTGVETQYF. The chain is built from TRBV7-3 and TRBJ2-5, with 8 bases lining up with TRBD1. The CDR3 sequence is 13 residues long. V shed 5 bases, J shed 5 bases, and the junction held 4 bases outside the gene matches. Germline V CDR1 and CDR2: SGHTA, FQGTGA.

In its sample, this clonotype was seen a few times. This chain uses TRBV20-1 with TRBJ2-3, with 12 bases matching TRBD2. The CDR3 has 16 amino acids. J gave up 1 base and V 4 bases, and 6 bases lay outside the gene matches. The germline CDR1 and CDR2 sequences are DFQATT and SNEGSKA (reference sequence). CDR3 protein: CSATLLAGGGTDTQYF. CDR3 coding DNA: TGCAGTGCTACGTTACTAGCGGGGGGCGGCACAGATACGCAGTATTTT.

This clonotype was found many times. This chain joins TRBV4-1 and TRBJ1-2; no clear D gene. The germline V gene encodes CDR1 MGHRA and CDR2 YSYEKL. CDR3 size: 15 residues. Trimming stripped 1 base from V and 3 bases from J, with 12 bases between. The CDR3 bases are TGCGCCAGCAGCCAAGCCCCGGATAACCACTATGGCTACACCTTC. Translated: CASSQAPDNHYGYTF.

This clonotype was seen only a few times. J is TRBJ2-3 and V is TRBV29-1, with 8 bases aligning to TRBD2. V shed 5 bases and J 4 bases; nucleotides not matched to a gene: 8. The germline gives CDR1 SQVTM, CDR2 ANQGSEA. The CDR3 runs to 14 residues. The CDR3 spells CSVRVAGFADTQYF. CDR3 bases: TGCAGCGTTAGAGTAGCGGGGTTCGCAGATACGCAGTATTTT.

The rearrangement uses TRBV3-1 and TRBJ1-5; 8 positions agree with TRBD1. Per germline, CDR1 LGHDT and CDR2 YNNKEL (reference sequence). V dropped 2 bases and J dropped 8; count of bases not matched to a gene: 5. This CDR3 comprises 14 residues. Here the CDR3 reads CASSQFGQGEPQHF. The DNA for the CDR3 is TGTGCCAGCAGCCAATTCGGACAGGGCGAGCCCCAGCATTTT.

The chain has TRBV9 and TRBJ1-2, with D possibly TRBD1 on 5 matching bases. The CDR3 loop spans 15 amino acids. Trimming took off 4 bases at V and 7 bases at J, with 20 bases between the two ends. CDR1 SGDLS and CDR2 YYNGEE come from the germline V gene. DNA for the CDR3: TGTGCCAGCAGCCCACTGACAGCAAAAGTCGCTGGCTACACCTTC. It yields the protein CASSPLTAKVAGYTF.

The chain links TRBV5-1 to TRBJ2-5, with D perhaps TRBD1 (6 bases). Germline CDR1 SGHRS, CDR2 YFSETQ. The CDR3 covers 16 residues. V was pared by 0 bases and J by 1 base, with 13 bases between. CDR3 in DNA: TGCGCCAGCAGCTTGGCACTGGCAGGGGTCCAAGAGACCCAGTACTTC. Protein sequence: CASSLALAGVQETQYF.

As for this clonotype: A clone one base away is much larger, so this may be a read error. The chain is built from TRBV14 and TRBJ2-3; 9 bases map to TRBD2. The ends lost 5 bases at V and 0 bases at J; junction bases unmatched: 3. Germline V gives CDR1 SGHDN, CDR2 FVKESK. This CDR3 has 15 residues. In DNA, the CDR3 is TGTGCCAGCAGCGAAGGACTAGCGAGCACAGATACGCAGTATTTT. This sequence encodes CASSEGLASTDTQYF.

This clonotype occurred a few times. The rearrangement links TRBV5-1 to TRBJ2-7; 11 bases agree with TRBD2. V lost 0 bases to trimming and J lost 2 bases; unmatched junction nucleotides: 1. The CDR3 covers 15 residues. Germline CDR1 reads SGHRS; CDR2 reads YFSETQ. In DNA, the CDR3 is TGCGCCAGCAGCTTGGAGACTAGCGGGGCCTACGAGCAGTACTTC. Translation gives CASSLETSGAYEQYF. The variable domain in full, completed from reference TRBV5-1 and TRBJ2-7, reads KAGVTQTPRYLIKTRGQQVTLSCSPISGHRSVSWYQQTPGQGLQFLFEYFSETQRNKGNFPGRFSGRQFSNSRSEMNVSTLELGDSALYLCASSLETSGAYEQYFGPGTRLTVT.

This clonotype was observed a few times. The J gene is TRBJ1-1, the V gene TRBV5-5; D call uncertain. Trimming removed 0 bases from V and 2 bases from J, with 17 bases in between. The CDR3 sequence is 17 residues long. In germline, CDR1 is SGHKS, CDR2 YYEKEE (reference sequence). The CDR3 is CASSLESSWEVNTEAFF. Written as DNA, the CDR3 is TGTGCCAGCAGCTTGGAGTCGTCGTGGGAGGTAAACACTGAAGCTTTCTTT.

The V gene is TRBV12-3 or TRBV12-4, the J gene TRBJ2-3; D tentatively reads TRBD1 or TRBD2 (6 bases each). This CDR3 comprises 18 residues. Trimming took 1 base from V and 4 from J, leaving 21 bases between them. This CDR3 is CASSLVRPGADGPDTQYF. The CDR3 DNA follows: TGTGCCAGCAGTTTAGTACGGCCGGGGGCGGATGGTCCAGATACGCAGTATTTT.

This clonotype was seen many times. J is TRBJ2-2 and V is TRBV7-8; 12 bases match TRBD1. The CDR3 runs 15 residues. V was clipped by 7 bases and J by 8 bases; unmatched bases: 8. In germline, CDR1 is SGHVS, CDR2 FQNEAQ. CDR3 sequence reads: CASNPGQGAAGELFF. The CDR3 DNA reads as TGTGCCAGCAACCCGGGACAGGGGGCGGCGGGGGAGCTGTTTTTT.

This clonotype was seen more than once but under ten times. This rearrangement joins TRBV9 to TRBJ2-2; 11 bases align to TRBD1. CDR3 length: 18 amino acids. The V segment lost 0 bases and the J segment 1 base; nucleotides outside the gene matches: 5. Germline CDR1 and CDR2: SGDLS and YYNGEE. CDR3: CASSVGRTGGLNTGELFF. The CDR3, as DNA: TGTGCCAGCAGCGTAGGTCGGACAGGGGGCCTGAACACCGGGGAGCTGTTTTTT.

Only one count was recorded for this clonotype. A much larger clone differs by one base, so this may be a read error. This chain joins TRBV10-3 and TRBJ2-1, with D uncertain. The CDR3 is 14 amino acids. Trimming left V 3 bases short and J 4 bases short, with 10 bases between. Germline CDR1 and CDR2: ENHRY and SYGVKD. CDR3 coding DNA: TGTGCCATCAGTGATTCGCTTCAGTACAATGAGCAGTTCTTC. Amino acids: CAISDSLQYNEQFF.

This clonotype was found many times. The chain is built from TRBV4-1 and TRBJ1-5; maybe TRBD1 (5 bases). Germline V gene data show CDR1 as MGHRA and CDR2 as YSYEKL. This CDR3 comprises 15 residues. With 3 bases removed from V and 7 bases from J, the gap between germline ends came to 16 bases. CDR3 sequence reads: CASSQGPLGWQPQHF. CDR3 nucleotides: TGCGCCAGCAGCCAGGGGCCCCTCGGTTGGCAGCCCCAGCATTTT.

This clonotype appeared many times. The chain uses TRBV6-2 or TRBV6-3 and TRBJ1-3, with D possibly being TRBD1 (5 bases). V was trimmed by 6 bases and J by 0 bases, leaving 9 bases between them. The CDR3 has 14 amino acids. CDR1 and CDR2 (germline): MNHEY, SVGEGT. As DNA, the CDR3 is TGTGCCAGCAGCAAGACAGACTCTGGAAACACCATATATTTT. Translating it yields CASSKTDSGNTIYF.

This clonotype was seen ten or more times. This chain uses TRBV12-3 or TRBV12-4 with TRBJ2-3; D is possibly TRBD2 (6 bases). Trimming removed 4 bases at V and 1 base at J, with 21 bases between. The length of the CDR3 is 18 residues. The CDR3 loop is CASSSGTRNRMGTDTQYF. The CDR3 DNA sequence: TGTGCCAGCAGTTCCGGGACTCGCAATAGAATGGGCACAGATACGCAGTATTTT.

This chain links TRBV4-3 with TRBJ2-3; 9 nucleotides agree with TRBD2. The ends lost 0 bases at V and 4 bases at J; junction bases unmatched: 11. CDR1 and CDR2 from the germline V gene are LGHNA and YSLEER. The CDR3 has 18 amino acids. In DNA, the CDR3 is TGCGCCAGCAGCCAAGATCAGGGCGGGGGGGCCGTGGCAGATACGCAGTATTTT. Protein: CASSQDQGGGAVADTQYF.

The chain combines TRBV9 with TRBJ1-2, with 7 bases that match TRBD1. V was pared by 3 bases and J by 0 bases, with 5 bases of the junction left unmatched. There are 15 residues in the CDR3. CDR1 and CDR2 from the germline V gene are SGDLS and YYNGEE. The CDR3 DNA sequence: TGTGCCAGCAGCGCCGGGGACAGCGCTAACTATGGCTACACCTTC. This encodes CASSAGDSANYGYTF.

This chain uses TRBV18 with TRBJ1-5; 10 bases fit TRBD1. Germline-derived CDR1 and CDR2 are KGHSH and LQKENI. V was clipped by 4 bases and J by 5 bases; unmatched bases: 5. The CDR3 loop spans 15 amino acids. The CDR3 DNA reads as TGTGCCAGCTCACTCGGGACAGGGGTCTATCAGCCCCAGCATTTT. Its protein is CASSLGTGVYQPQHF.

This rearrangement joins TRBV25-1 to TRBJ1-1; possible D gene TRBD1, 6 bases. This CDR3 has 15 amino acids. The ends were cut back, 5 bases at V and 0 bases at J, with 13 bases in the middle. The germline gives CDR1 MGHDK, CDR2 SYGVNS. CDR3 coding DNA: TGTGCCAGCAGTCTCCAATCAGGGGTGAACACTGAAGCTTTCTTT. It specifies CASSLQSGVNTEAFF. Complete variable domain (other parts from reference TRBV25-1 and TRBJ1-1): EADIYQTPRYLVIGTGKKITLECSQTMGHDKMYWYQQDPGMELHLIHYSYGVNSTEKGDLSSESTVSRIRTEHFPLTLESARPSHTSQYLCASSLQSGVNTEAFFGQGTRLTVV.